Below, 3 T cell receptor beta chains from the same sample are listed, as sequenced in a study of T cell repertoires in cytomegalovirus infection. TCRdb itself ran the reads through MiXCR, one entry per CDR3 protein. The profile shows 680,000 or so distinct CDR3 sequences, roughly a third of them singletons. Their recognized antigens are unknown. The sequences come from cultured PBMCs, collected from culture after CMV antigen stimulation. The receptors were sampled from a human donor in good health (CMV status not recorded). Some clones in this sample may be carry-over from other donors' samples.

This clonotype was counted between two and nine times. The V gene is TRBV6-2 or TRBV6-3, the J gene TRBJ2-1; 7 nucleotides line up with TRBD2. Trimming cost V 0 bases and J 3 bases; bases outside gene matches: 5. The CDR3 extends over 16 amino acids. The germline V gene encodes CDR1 MNHEY and CDR2 SVGEGT. This chain's CDR3 is CASSYSRGGYYNEQFF. CDR3 sequence (DNA): TGTGCCAGCAGTTACTCGAGGGGAGGGTACTACAATGAGCAGTTCTTC.

This chain links TRBV6-5 with TRBJ2-7, with D uncertain. V was clipped by 6 bases and J by 6 bases, with 15 bases between them. The germline gives CDR1 MNHEY, CDR2 SVGAGI. The CDR3 has 13 residues. The CDR3: CASSPPESGEQYF. CDR3 in DNA: TGTGCCAGCAGCCCCCCCGAGTCTGGCGAGCAGTACTTC.

This chain's CDR3 is CASSEDMETEAFF. The CDR3 DNA follows: TGTGCCAGCAGTGAGGACATGGAAACTGAAGCTTTCTTT. This chain joins TRBV2 and TRBJ1-1, with TRBD1 as a possible D gene (5 bases). Germline lookup yields CDR1 SNHLY and CDR2 FYNNEI. This CDR3 is built from 13 residues. Trimming took 3 bases from V and 5 from J, leaving 10 bases between them.